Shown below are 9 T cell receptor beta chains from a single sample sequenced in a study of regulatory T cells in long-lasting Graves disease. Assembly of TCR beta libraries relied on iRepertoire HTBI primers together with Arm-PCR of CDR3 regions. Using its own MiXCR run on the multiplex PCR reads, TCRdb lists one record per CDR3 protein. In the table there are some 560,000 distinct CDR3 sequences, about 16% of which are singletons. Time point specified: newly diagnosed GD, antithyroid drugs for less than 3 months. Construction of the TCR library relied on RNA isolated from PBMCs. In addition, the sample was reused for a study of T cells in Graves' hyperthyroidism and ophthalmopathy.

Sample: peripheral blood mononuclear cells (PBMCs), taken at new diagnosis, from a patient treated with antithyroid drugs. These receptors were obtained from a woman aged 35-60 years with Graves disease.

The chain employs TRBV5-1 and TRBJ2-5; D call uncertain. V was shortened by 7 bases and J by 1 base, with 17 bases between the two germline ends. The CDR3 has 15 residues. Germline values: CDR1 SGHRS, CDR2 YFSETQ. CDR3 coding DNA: TGCGCCAGCGCCCCCTTGGGCCTTTTCCAAGAGACCCAGTACTTC. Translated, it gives CASAPLGLFQETQYF.

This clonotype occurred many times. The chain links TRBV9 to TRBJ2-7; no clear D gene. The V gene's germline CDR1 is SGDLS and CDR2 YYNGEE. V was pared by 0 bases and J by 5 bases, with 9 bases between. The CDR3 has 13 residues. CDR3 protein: CASSVGDGDEQYF. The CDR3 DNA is TGTGCCAGCAGCGTAGGGGATGGTGACGAGCAGTACTTC.

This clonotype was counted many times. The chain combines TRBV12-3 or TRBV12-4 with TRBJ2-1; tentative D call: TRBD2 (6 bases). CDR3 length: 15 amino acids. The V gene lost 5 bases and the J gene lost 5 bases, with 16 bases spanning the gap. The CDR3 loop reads CASSQLGTGDNEQFF. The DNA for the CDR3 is TGTGCCAGCAGTCAATTGGGGACGGGAGACAATGAGCAGTTCTTC.

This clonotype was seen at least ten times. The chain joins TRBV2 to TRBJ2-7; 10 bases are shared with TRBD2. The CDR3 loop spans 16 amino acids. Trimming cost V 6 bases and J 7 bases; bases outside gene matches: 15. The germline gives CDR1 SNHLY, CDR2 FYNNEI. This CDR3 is CASSPEGLAGGVEQYF. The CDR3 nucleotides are TGTGCCAGCAGCCCCGAGGGGTTAGCGGGGGGAGTTGAGCAGTACTTC.

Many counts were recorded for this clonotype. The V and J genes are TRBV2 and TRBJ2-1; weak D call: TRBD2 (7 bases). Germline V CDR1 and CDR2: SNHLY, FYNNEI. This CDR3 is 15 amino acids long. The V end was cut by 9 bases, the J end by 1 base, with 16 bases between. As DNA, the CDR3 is TGTGCCAGTCTAAGGGGGGGGGGTTCCTACAATGAGCAGTTCTTC. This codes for CASLRGGGSYNEQFF.

CDR3 nucleotide sequence: TGTGCCAGCAGCCACAGGGCCCCCTACGAGCAGTACTTC. Its translation is CASSHRAPYEQYF. The chain links TRBV5-6 to TRBJ2-7; TRBD1 is a possible D gene (6 bases). Trimming left V 4 bases short and J 2 bases short, with 10 bases between. The CDR3 runs 13 residues. The germline V gene encodes CDR1 SGHDT and CDR2 YYEEEE.

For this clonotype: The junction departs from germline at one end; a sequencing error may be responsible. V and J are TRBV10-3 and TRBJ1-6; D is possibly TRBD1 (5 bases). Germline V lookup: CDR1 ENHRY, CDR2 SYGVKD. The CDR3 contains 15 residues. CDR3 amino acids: CAIGEGGGGNSPLHF. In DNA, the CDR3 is TGTGCCATCGGTGAGGGTGGTGGGGGGAATTCACCCCTCCACTTT.

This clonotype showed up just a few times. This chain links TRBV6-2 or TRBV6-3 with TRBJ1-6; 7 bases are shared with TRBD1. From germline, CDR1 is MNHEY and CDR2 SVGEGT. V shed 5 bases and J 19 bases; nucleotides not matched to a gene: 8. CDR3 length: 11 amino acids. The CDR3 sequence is CASSEWDSTHF. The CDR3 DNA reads TGTGCCAGCAGTGAATGGGACAGCACACACTTT.

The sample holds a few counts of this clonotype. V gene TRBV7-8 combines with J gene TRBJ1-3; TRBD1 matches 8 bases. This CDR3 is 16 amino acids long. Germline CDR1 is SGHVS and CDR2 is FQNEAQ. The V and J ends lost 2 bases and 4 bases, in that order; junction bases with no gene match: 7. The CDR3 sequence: CASSLRDRGSGNTIYF. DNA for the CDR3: TGTGCCAGCAGCTTACGTGACAGGGGATCGGGAAACACCATATATTTT. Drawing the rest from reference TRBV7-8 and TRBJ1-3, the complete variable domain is GAGVSQSPRYKVAKRGQDVALRCDPISGHVSLFWYQQALGQGPEFLTYFQNEAQLDKSGLPSDRFFAERPEGSVSTLKIQRTQQEDSAVYLCASSLRDRGSGNTIYFGEGSWLTVV.